Listed below are T cell receptor beta chains from one sample, sequenced in a study of shared clonotypes between healthy human individuals. TCRdb keeps only in-frame clones here, not all; method: immunoSEQ multiplex PCR. The sample lists about 550,000 clones, around 95% seen once, with 0.11% in the top ten. Sequencing was carried out using naive CD8+ T cells sorted from blood. The receptor source for this set is a woman in her twenties or thirties in good health. The CDR3 runs from the conserved cysteine through the conserved F or W. The D gene is left open where the match is weak. Where a row states a size, it is once, few, many or the class of an expanded clone; other rows omit it.

J gene	V gene	clone size	D gene	CDR3 DNA	CDR3 protein
TRBJ2-1	TRBV13	NA	TRBD2	TGTGCCAGCAGCTCCGAGACTAGCAGATACAATGAGCAGTTCTTC	CASSSETSRYNEQFF
TRBJ1-2	TRBV29-1	NA	NA	TGCAGCGTTGAAGGGGGGGACGCGTATGGCTACACCTTC	CSVEGGDAYGYTF
TRBJ2-7	TRBV19	NA	NA	TGTGCCAGTAGTGTGGCGGCCTCCTACGAGCAGTACTTC	CASSVAASYEQYF
TRBJ1-1	TRBV2	NA	TRBD1	TGTGCCAGCAGAGACAGGGGGCGAGCTTTCTTT	CASRDRGRAFF
TRBJ2-3	TRBV5-1	NA	TRBD1	TGCGCCAGCAGCGACCCCGGGACAGGGGGGACAGATACGCAGTATTTT	CASSDPGTGGTDTQYF
TRBJ1-4	TRBV27	NA	NA	TGTGCCAGCAGTTATACCGGGGGGACGGGTCTGTGGAAACTGTTTTTT	CASSYTGGTGLWKLFF
TRBJ1-2	TRBV7-6	NA	TRBD1	TGTGCCAGCAGCTCCGGACAGGGGGCAGGTGGCTACACCTTC	CASSSGQGAGGYTF
TRBJ2-3	TRBV5-1	NA	NA	TGCGCCAGCAGCTTGGTTGGGGTTGGGACCACAGATACGCAGTATTTT	CASSLVGVGTTDTQYF
TRBJ1-5	TRBV28	once	NA	TGTGCCAGCAGTTTCCCCTCCCGACGGGGCGACTATCAGCCCCAGCATTTT	CASSFPSRRGDYQPQHF
TRBJ2-7	TRBV6-5	once	NA	TGTGCCAGCAGCACTTCTACCTCCTACGAGCAGTACTTC	CASSTSTSYEQYF
TRBJ2-3	TRBV27	NA	NA	TGTGCCAGCGCCCTCCTTGGTATGGAGCAGTATTTT	CASALLGMEQYF
TRBJ1-1	TRBV7-9	NA	NA	TGTGCCAGCAGCTCAACCACGATCTGGAACACTGAAGCTTTCTTT	CASSSTTIWNTEAFF
TRBJ2-3	TRBV28	NA	NA	TGTGCCAGCAGAAACACAGATACGCAGTATTTT	CASRNTDTQYF
TRBJ2-3	TRBV2	NA	NA	TGTGCCAGCACCCAGCGCAGCGGTTACACAGATACGCAGTATTTT	CASTQRSGYTDTQYF
TRBJ2-7	TRBV6-6	NA	NA	TGTGCCAGCAGTTTCGCCCCGGACAGTTACGAGCAGTACTTC	CASSFAPDSYEQYF
TRBJ2-7	TRBV28	NA	TRBD1	TGTGCCAGCAGTTTCAGGGACAGAGCCTCCTACGAGCAGTACTTC	CASSFRDRASYEQYF
TRBJ2-1	TRBV27	NA	NA	TGTGCCAGCAGTTTATCTCAGGGAACGTGGAATGAGCAGTTCTTC	CASSLSQGTWNEQFF
TRBJ1-1	TRBV27	NA	NA	TGTGCCAGCAGTTGGTCCGGGTCGAACACTGAAGCTTTCTTT	CASSWSGSNTEAFF
TRBJ2-3	TRBV5-1	NA	NA	TGCGCCAGCAGCTTGGCTGCCCTAGCGTCTAGCACAGATACGCAGTATTTT	CASSLAALASSTDTQYF
TRBJ2-1	TRBV27	NA	TRBD2	TGTGCCAGCAGCCCCTTTGCAGCGGGAGGCCTGGAGCAGTTCTTC	CASSPFAAGGLEQFF
TRBJ2-1	TRBV27	NA	NA	TGTGCCAGCAGTTGGGGCAATGAGCAGTTCTTC	CASSWGNEQFF
TRBJ1-1	TRBV18	once	TRBD1	TGTGCCAGCTCACCACCGTGGACAGGGGTGAACACTGAAGCTTTCTTT	CASSPPWTGVNTEAFF
TRBJ2-6	TRBV2	NA	TRBD1	TGTGCCAGCTACTGGGACAGAAGCTCTGGGGCCAACGTCCTGACTTTC	CASYWDRSSGANVLTF
TRBJ1-2	TRBV11-2	NA	TRBD1	TGTGCCTACACTAGAAGAGGGGGACAGGGGGACGGCTACACCTTC	CAYTRRGGQGDGYTF
TRBJ1-1	TRBV27	NA	NA	TGTGCCAGCAGTTTGCGGGAAGCGAACACTGAAGCTTTCTTT	CASSLREANTEAFF
TRBJ1-2	TRBV9	NA	NA	TGTGCCAGCAGCCCAGAGGTCAGGGTGGCGGACTATGGCTACACCTTC	CASSPEVRVADYGYTF
TRBJ2-7	TRBV4-2	NA	TRBD1	TGTGCCAGCAGCCAAGATCGGGACAGGGTAATCTACGAGCAGTACTTC	CASSQDRDRVIYEQYF
TRBJ1-2	TRBV19	NA	NA	TGTGCCAGTAGTTTGGGCGGGGGCGACTATGGCTACACCTTC	CASSLGGGDYGYTF
TRBJ2-7	TRBV27	NA	NA	TGTGCCAGCAGTTTATCAGGGAACTACGAGCAGTACTTC	CASSLSGNYEQYF
TRBJ2-1	TRBV5-5	NA	TRBD1	TGTGCGGGGACCGGGACAGGGAGTGGCAATGAGCAGTTCTTC	CAGTGTGSGNEQFF
TRBJ2-5	TRBV2	once	NA	TGTGCCAGCAGTGACTGGCAGGGGGGACAAGAGACCCAGTACTTC	CASSDWQGGQETQYF
TRBJ1-1	TRBV11-2	NA	NA	TGTGCCAGCAGAGGGTTTTCGGAAGGGACTGAAGCTTTCTTT	CASRGFSEGTEAFF
TRBJ2-1	TRBV2	NA	NA	TGTGCCAGCAGTGAGGGTGACCCCTACAATGAGCAGTTCTTC	CASSEGDPYNEQFF
TRBJ2-7	TRBV27	NA	NA	TGTGCCAGCAGTTACCGACTATCTCGATCGTGCGAGCAGTACTTC	CASSYRLSRSCEQYF
TRBJ2-1	TRBV13	NA	TRBD2	TGTGCCAGCAGCTTAGGGACTAGCCGCCACAATGAGCAGTTCTTC	CASSLGTSRHNEQFF
TRBJ2-1	TRBV29-1	NA	TRBD2	TGCAGCGTTGAGGGGTCGACTAGCGGGGGCTACAATGAGCAGTTCTTC	CSVEGSTSGGYNEQFF
TRBJ1-2	TRBV27	NA	TRBD1	TGTGCCAGCAGTTCGGGACAGGGAAGTGGCTACACCTTC	CASSSGQGSGYTF